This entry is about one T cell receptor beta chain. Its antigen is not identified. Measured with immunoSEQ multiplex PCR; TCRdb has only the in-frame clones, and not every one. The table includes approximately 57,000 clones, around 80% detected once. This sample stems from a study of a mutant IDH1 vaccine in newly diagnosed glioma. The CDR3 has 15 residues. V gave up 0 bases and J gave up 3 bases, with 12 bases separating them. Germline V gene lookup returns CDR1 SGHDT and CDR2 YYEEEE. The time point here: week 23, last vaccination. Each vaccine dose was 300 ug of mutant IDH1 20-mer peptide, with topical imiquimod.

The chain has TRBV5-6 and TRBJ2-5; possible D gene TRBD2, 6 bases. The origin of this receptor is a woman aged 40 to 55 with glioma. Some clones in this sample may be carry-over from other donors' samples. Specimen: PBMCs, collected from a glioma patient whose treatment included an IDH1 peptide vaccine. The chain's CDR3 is CASSLVAGSEETQYF. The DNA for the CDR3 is TGTGCCAGCAGCTTGGTCGCGGGGAGTGAAGAGACCCAGTACTTC.